These 7 T cell receptor beta chains came from one sample sequenced in a study of PD-1 blockade in classical Hodgkin lymphoma. After autologous stem cell transplantation all patients relapsed, and prior brentuximab vedotin exposure differed between cohorts. Generated by immunoSEQ multiplex PCR, the TCRdb table keeps only in-frame clones and is missing some. The sample yields fewer than 100,000 clones, 92% seen once. The source material was peripheral blood mononuclear cells (PBMCs), sampled at baseline. The receptors derive from a human donor with classical Hodgkin lymphoma.

This chain joins TRBV5-1 and TRBJ1-2; 10 nucleotides agree with TRBD1. The CDR3 length is 16 residues. J was trimmed by 8 bases and V by 0 bases; bases with no gene match: 10. Germline V CDR1 and CDR2: SGHRS, YFSETQ. The CDR3 sequence: CASSLANGQGEGGYTF. CDR3 bases: TGCGCCAGCAGCTTGGCCAACGGACAGGGGGAGGGAGGCTACACCTTC.

For this clone: This CDR3 is also generated by other DNA sequences in the sample. The rearrangement links TRBV28 to TRBJ1-4; 9 bases agree with TRBD1. The V gene end was trimmed by 3 bases and the J gene end by 4 bases; junction bases not matched to a gene: 0. The CDR3 has 14 amino acids. CDR1 and CDR2 from the germline V gene are MDHEN and SYDVKM. The CDR3 DNA follows: TGTGCCAGCAGTTTGGACAGGGGTAATGAAAAACTGTTTTTT. This codes for CASSLDRGNEKLFF.

The CDR3 DNA sequence: TGTGCCAGCAGTTACGTGGGTTCCCCAATGAACACTGAAGCTTTCTTT. Residues: CASSYVGSPMNTEAFF. This chain joins TRBV6-5 and TRBJ1-1; D gene unclear. This CDR3 spans 16 amino acids. Trimming removed 2 bases from V and 0 bases from J, with 13 bases in between. The V gene's germline CDR1 is MNHEY and CDR2 SVGAGI.

The gene calls are TRBV7-8 and TRBJ1-4; D unclear. Trimming took 4 bases from V and 4 from J, leaving 13 bases between them. This CDR3 spans 15 amino acids. Germline CDR1 and CDR2: SGHVS and FQNEAQ. The CDR3, as DNA: TGTGCCAGCAGCTCAAGTGCGGGGTTTAATGAAAAACTGTTTTTT. Amino acids: CASSSSAGFNEKLFF. Using reference TRBV7-8 and TRBJ1-4 for the parts outside the CDR3, the full variable domain is GAGVSQSPRYKVAKRGQDVALRCDPISGHVSLFWYQQALGQGPEFLTYFQNEAQLDKSGLPSDRFFAERPEGSVSTLKIQRTQQEDSAVYLCASSSSAGFNEKLFFGSGTQLSVL.

This clone was detected only a few times. CDR3 residues: CASSLEVNTEAFF. The CDR3 DNA is TGCGCCAGCAGCTTGGAGGTGAACACTGAAGCTTTCTTT. The V and J genes are TRBV5-1 and TRBJ1-1; D not resolved. V was trimmed by 0 bases and J by 0 bases, leaving 3 bases between them. This CDR3 is built from 13 residues. CDR1 is SGHRS, CDR2 YFSETQ, per germline.

This clone has more than one count but fewer than ten. The chain recombines TRBV19 with TRBJ1-5; 11 nucleotides match TRBD1. CDR1 LNHDA and CDR2 SQIVND come from the germline V gene (reference sequence). V lost 5 bases, J lost 1 base, and 4 bases stayed unmatched. The CDR3 is 16 residues long. CDR3 in DNA: TGTGCCAGTAGTGGATGGACAGGGGGCAGCAATCAGCCCCAGCATTTT. It encodes CASSGWTGGSNQPQHF.

The chain uses TRBV28 and TRBJ2-5; 7 positions match TRBD2. V lost 6 bases, J lost 5 bases, and 12 bases stayed unmatched. There are 15 residues in the CDR3. Germline V gene sequence: CDR1 MDHEN, CDR2 SYDVKM. The CDR3 DNA sequence: TGTGCCAGCAGGCGCCTGACGGGAGGAGGGGAGACCCAGTACTTC. Its translation: CASRRLTGGGETQYF. Variable domain in full (rest from reference TRBV28 and TRBJ2-5): DVKVTQSSRYLVKRTGEKVFLECVQDMDHENMFWYRQDPGLGLRLIYFSYDVKMKEKGDIPEGYSVSREKKERFSLILESASTNQTSMYLCASRRLTGGGETQYFGPGTRLLVL.